The clone carrying this TCR beta chain occurred a few times. Its specificity is not known. The data belong to a study of T cells in Graves' hyperthyroidism and ophthalmopathy. Trimming cost V 0 bases and J 0 bases; bases outside gene matches: 8. The CDR3 length is 18 residues. Germline V CDR1 and CDR2: LGHNA, YNFKEQ. Sample collection date corresponds to first hyperthyroidism diagnosis, prior to any ophthalmopathy symptoms. Authors of the study amplified TCR beta CDR3 regions from RNA transcripts. Initially, a first-round RT-PCR of the TCR CDR3 employed the HTBI primer set. TCRdb ran MiXCR on the multiplex PCR reads and lists one entry per CDR3 protein. The sample records roughly 580,000 distinct CDR3 sequences, roughly 13% being singletons. Whole-study results and caveats: Within blood appeared most thyroid clonotypes that had expanded above 0.001.

The chain recombines TRBV4-2 with TRBJ2-7; 10 bases are a match to TRBD2. This TCR came from a woman aged 25-40 years with Graves' hyperthyroidism that later progressed to Graves' ophthalmopathy. Input material: blood. The CDR3 bases are TGTGCCAGCAGCCAAGATTTGAGCACTAGCGGGACCTCCTACGAGCAGTACTTC. This gives the protein CASSQDLSTSGTSYEQYF.